The rows below give T cell receptor beta chains drawn from one sample of a study of cytomegalovirus exposure and HLA in healthy donors. Sequencing used immunoSEQ multiplex PCR; TCRdb keeps in-frame clones, though not all of them. Of 150,000 to 190,000 clones detected, 80% to 90% appear once; the ten largest clones hold around 2%. Sequences were obtained from PBMCs. The source of these receptors is a woman aged 18 to 35 in good health and CMV-seronegative. Each CDR3 is given without its conserved first and last residue. D genes are given only for firm matches.

12 TRBV7-2 TRBD2 ASSMGLNTGELF
13 TRBV28 . ASSSGGQGNQPQH
16 TRBV11-2 TRBD1 ASRSGGRPKEANYGYT
12 TRBV4-1 TRBD1 ASSRTTGEETQY
14 TRBV7-9 TRBD2 ASSRYLAGHTDTQY
12 TRBV6-5 TRBD1 AGRDRASGNTIY
12 TRBV25-1 . ASSESGYNSPLH
14 TRBV27 TRBD1 ASSLKPGTGVNEQF
15 TRBV7-9 . ASSPRPRAEIYNEQF
10 TRBV18 . ASSHYTDTQY
10 TRBV27 TRBD1 ASTPPGGPQH
14 TRBV6-5 . ASSYSRGGGNQPQH
15 TRBV12-5 TRBD2 ASSSFQREGLHNEQF
11 TRBV7-8 . ASSFLSSYEQY
13 TRBV2 . ASSATSSRSYEQY
9 TRBV7-2 . ASSVKETQY
13 TRBV5-5 . ASSQADIGENIQY
12 TRBV21-1 . ASSNPLGSYEQY
11 TRBV6-4 TRBD1 ASRQGPTGELF
13 TRBV18 . ASSPTGQSFYEQY
13 TRBV7-2 TRBD2 ASSSPGGRLYEQY
11 TRBV27 . ASSTTGSYEQY
12 TRBV2 TRBD1 ASSGSGQVYEQY
12 TRBV25-1 TRBD1 ASSRQGWTGELF
12 TRBV5-1 . ASSRQGGGETQY
13 TRBV7-2 TRBD2 ASSLQAGGPETQY
13 TRBV2 TRBD1 ASRGLGQGGETQY
13 TRBV7-2 TRBD1 ASSPTGVEGNTIY